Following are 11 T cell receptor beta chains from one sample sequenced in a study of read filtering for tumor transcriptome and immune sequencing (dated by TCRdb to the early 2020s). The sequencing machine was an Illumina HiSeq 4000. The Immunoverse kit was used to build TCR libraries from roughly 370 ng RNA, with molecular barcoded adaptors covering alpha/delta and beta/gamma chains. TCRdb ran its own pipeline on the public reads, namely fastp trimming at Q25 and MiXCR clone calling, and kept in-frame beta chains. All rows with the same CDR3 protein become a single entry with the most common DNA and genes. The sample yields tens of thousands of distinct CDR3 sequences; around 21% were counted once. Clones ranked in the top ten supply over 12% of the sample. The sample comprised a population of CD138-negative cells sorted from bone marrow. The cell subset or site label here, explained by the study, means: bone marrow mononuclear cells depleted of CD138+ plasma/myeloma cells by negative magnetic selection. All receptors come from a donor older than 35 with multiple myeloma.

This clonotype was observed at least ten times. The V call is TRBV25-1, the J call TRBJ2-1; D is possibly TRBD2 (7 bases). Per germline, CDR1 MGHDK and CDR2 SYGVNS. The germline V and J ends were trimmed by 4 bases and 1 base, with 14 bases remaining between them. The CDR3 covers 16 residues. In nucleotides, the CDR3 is TGTGCCAGCAGTGTAGGGGGGGCTGGTTCCTACAATGAGCAGTTCTTC. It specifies CASSVGGAGSYNEQFF.

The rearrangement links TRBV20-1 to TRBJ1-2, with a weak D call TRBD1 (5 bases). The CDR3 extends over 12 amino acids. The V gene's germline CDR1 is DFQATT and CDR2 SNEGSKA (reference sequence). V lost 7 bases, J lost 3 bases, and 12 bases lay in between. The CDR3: CSVPDSYYGYTF. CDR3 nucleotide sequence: TGCAGTGTTCCCGACAGCTACTATGGCTACACCTTC.

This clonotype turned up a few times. The CDR3 reads CASSYYQTGRETQYF. In DNA, the CDR3 is TGTGCCAGCAGCTACTACCAGACAGGGCGGGAGACCCAGTACTTC. The rearrangement links TRBV5-4 to TRBJ2-5; 7 bases map to TRBD1. V gave up 3 bases and J gave up 5 bases; unmatched junction bases: 10. Germline V gene sequence: CDR1 SGHNT, CDR2 YYREEE (reference sequence). The CDR3 consists of 15 residues.

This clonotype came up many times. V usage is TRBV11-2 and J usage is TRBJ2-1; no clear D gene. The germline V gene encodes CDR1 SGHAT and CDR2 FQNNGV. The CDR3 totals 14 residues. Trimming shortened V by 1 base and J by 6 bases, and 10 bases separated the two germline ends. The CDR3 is CASSLGSSINEQFF. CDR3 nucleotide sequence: TGTGCCAGCAGCTTAGGATCCAGTATCAATGAGCAGTTCTTC.

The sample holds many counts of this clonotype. CDR3 DNA: TGTGCCAGCAGTGAAGCCCGTCGGTCCGGAGCTTTCTTT. It is translated as CASSEARRSGAFF. The chain uses TRBV6-1 and TRBJ1-1; D gene uncertain. Trimming took off 0 bases at V and 10 bases at J, with 12 bases between the two ends. The CDR3 totals 13 residues. Germline values: CDR1 MNHNS, CDR2 SASEGT.

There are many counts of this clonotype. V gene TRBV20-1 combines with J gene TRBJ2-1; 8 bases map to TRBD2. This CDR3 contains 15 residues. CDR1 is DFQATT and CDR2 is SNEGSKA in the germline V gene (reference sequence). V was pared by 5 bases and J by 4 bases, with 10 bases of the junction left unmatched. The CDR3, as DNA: TGCAGTGCTCCTGACGTTCGGGGGGGGTACAATGAGCAGTTCTTC. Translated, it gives CSAPDVRGGYNEQFF.

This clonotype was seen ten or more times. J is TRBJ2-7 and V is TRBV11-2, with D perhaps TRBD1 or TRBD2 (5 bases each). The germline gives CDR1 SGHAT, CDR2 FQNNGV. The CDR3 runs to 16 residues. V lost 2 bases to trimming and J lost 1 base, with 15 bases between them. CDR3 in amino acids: CASSLKTGRKSYEQYF. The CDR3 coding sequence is TGTGCCAGCAGCTTAAAAACGGGACGGAAATCCTACGAGCAGTACTTC. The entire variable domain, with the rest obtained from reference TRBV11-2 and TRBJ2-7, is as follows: EAGVAQSPRYKIIEKRQSVAFWCNPISGHATLYWYQQILGQGPKLLIQFQNNGVVDDSQLPKDRFSAERLKGVDSTLKIQPAKLEDSAVYLCASSLKTGRKSYEQYFGPGTRLTVT.

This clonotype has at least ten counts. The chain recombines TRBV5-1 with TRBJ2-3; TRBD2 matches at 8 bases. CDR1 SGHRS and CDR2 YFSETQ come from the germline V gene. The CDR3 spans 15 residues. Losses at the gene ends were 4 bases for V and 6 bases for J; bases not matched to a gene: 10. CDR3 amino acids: CASSLAAGGGDTQYF. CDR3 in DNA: TGCGCCAGCAGCCTGGCGGCGGGAGGAGGTGATACGCAGTATTTT.

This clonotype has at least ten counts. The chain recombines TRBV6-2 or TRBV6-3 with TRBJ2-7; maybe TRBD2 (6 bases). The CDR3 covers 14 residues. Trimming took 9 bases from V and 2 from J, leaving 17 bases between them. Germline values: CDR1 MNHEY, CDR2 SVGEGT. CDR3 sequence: CASTDDGGPYEQYF. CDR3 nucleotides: TGTGCCAGTACAGATGACGGGGGACCCTACGAGCAGTACTTC.

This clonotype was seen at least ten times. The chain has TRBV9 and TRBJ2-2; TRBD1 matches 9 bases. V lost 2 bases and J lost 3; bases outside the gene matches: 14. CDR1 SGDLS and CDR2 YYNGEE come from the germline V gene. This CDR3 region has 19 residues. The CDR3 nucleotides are TGTGCCAGCAGCGTCCGGGACAGGGCTCCCCTAGGGTACACCGGGGAGCTGTTTTTT. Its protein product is CASSVRDRAPLGYTGELFF.

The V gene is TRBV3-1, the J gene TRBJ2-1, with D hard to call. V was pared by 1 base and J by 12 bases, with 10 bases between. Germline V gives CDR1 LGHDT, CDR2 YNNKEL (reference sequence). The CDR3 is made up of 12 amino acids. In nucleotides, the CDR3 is TGTGCCAGCAGCCAAGGTGTGGTTGGGCAGTTCTTC. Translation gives CASSQGVVGQFF.